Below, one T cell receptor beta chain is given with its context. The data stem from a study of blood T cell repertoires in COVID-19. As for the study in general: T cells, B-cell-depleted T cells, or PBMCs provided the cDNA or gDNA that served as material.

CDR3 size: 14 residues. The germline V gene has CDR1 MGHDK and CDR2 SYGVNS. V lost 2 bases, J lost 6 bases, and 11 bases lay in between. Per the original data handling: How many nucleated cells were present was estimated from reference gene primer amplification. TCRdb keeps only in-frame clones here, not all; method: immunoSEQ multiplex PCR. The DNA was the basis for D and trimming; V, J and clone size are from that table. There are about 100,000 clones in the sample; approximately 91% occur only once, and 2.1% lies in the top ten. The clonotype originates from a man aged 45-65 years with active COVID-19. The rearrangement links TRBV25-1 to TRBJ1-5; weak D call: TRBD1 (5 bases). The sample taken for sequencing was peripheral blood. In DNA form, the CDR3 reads TGTGCCAGCAGTGAAACTTCAAGGGGTCAGCCCCAGCATTTT. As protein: CASSETSRGQPQHF.